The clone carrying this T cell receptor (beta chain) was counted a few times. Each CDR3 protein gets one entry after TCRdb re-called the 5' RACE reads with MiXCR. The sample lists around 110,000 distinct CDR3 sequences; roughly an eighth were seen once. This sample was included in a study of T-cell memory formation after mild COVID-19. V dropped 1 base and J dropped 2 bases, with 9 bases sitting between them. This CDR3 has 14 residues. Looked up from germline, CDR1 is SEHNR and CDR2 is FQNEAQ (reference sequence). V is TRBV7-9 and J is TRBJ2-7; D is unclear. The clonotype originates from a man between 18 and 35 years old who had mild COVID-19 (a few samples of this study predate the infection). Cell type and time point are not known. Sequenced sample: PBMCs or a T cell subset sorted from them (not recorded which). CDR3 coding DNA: TGTGCCAGCAGCTTAGTTTCCAGTCCCTACGAGCAGTACTTC. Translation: CASSLVSSPYEQYF. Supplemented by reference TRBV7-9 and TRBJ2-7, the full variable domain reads DTGVSQNPRHKITKRGQNVTFRCDPISEHNRLYWYRQTLGQGPEFLTYFQNEAQLEKSRLLSDRFSAERPKGSFSTLEIQRTEQGDSAMYLCASSLVSSPYEQYFGPGTRLTVT.